This T cell receptor (beta chain) appears in the sequencing data of a study of beta chain features in type 1 diabetes. The whole isolated RNA underwent reverse transcription, so sequencing captured expressed TCRB transcripts. TCRdb's copy holds only in-frame clones and misses some; the assay was immunoSEQ multiplex PCR. Of fewer than 450,000 clones listed, about 13% were seen once; the top ten hold approximately 0.016%. Regarding the study as a whole: Significant though moderate, a shortening of TCRB CDR3s appeared in all four CD4+ subsets of Type 1 diabetes patients. Across patients, naive, central memory and Treg TCRB repertoires exhibited apparently greater similarity than was observed across healthy donors. For type 1 diabetes patients, VDJ junctions showed fewer insertions and more deletions.

From germline, CDR1 is SEHNR and CDR2 FQNEAQ (reference sequence). The CDR3 spans 16 residues. V lost 7 bases and J 1 base, leaving 14 bases between the germline ends. There are a few counts of this clone. Its antigen remains unidentified. This TCR came from a woman between 18 and 29 years old with type 1 diabetes. The chain has TRBV7-9 and TRBJ2-6; no definite D call. Sequences were obtained from naive CD4+ T cells from blood. The CDR3: CASTEIIISGANVLTF. CDR3 nucleotide sequence: TGTGCCAGCACCGAGATAATCATTTCTGGGGCCAACGTCCTGACTTTC.